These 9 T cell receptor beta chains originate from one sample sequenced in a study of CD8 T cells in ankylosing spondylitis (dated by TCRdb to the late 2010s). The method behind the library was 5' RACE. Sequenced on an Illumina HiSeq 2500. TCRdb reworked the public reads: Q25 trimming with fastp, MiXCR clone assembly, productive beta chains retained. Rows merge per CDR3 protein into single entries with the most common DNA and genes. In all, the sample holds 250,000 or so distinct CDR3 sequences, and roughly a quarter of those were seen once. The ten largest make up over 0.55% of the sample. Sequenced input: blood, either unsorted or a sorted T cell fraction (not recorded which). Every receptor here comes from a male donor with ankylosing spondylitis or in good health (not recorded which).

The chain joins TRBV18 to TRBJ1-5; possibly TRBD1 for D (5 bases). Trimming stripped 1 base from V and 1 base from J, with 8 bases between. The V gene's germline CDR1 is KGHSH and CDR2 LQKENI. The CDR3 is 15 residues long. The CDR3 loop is CASSPRGFSNQPQHF. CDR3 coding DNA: TGTGCCAGCTCACCACGGGGGTTCAGCAATCAGCCCCAGCATTTT.

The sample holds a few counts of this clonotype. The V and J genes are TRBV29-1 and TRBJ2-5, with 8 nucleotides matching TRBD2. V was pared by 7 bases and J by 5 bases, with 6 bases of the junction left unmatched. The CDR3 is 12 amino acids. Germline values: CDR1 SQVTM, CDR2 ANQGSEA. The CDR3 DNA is TGCAGCGGGTATGCGGGGGGCGAGACCCAGTACTTC. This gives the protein CSGYAGGETQYF.

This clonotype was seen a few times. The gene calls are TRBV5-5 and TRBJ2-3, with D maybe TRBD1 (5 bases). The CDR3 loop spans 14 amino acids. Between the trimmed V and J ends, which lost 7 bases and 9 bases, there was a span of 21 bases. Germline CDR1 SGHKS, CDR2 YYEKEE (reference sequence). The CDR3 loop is CASSGGATQGTQYF. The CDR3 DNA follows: TGTGCCAGCTCTGGTGGGGCCACCCAAGGGACGCAGTATTTT.

The CDR3 spells CAISGSVLGGPNNEQFF. For the CDR3, the DNA is TGTGCCATCAGTGGTTCGGTTTTAGGCGGGCCCAACAATGAGCAGTTCTTC. The chain employs TRBV10-3 and TRBJ2-1, with D possibly matching TRBD2 (5 bases). V dropped 4 bases and J dropped 5 bases, with 21 bases sitting between them. Germline loops: CDR1 ENHRY, CDR2 SYGVKD. This CDR3 has 17 residues.

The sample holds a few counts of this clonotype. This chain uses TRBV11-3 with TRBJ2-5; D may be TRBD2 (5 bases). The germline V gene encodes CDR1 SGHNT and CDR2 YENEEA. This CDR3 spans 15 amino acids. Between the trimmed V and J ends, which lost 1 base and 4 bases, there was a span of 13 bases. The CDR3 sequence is CASSLGGKEAETQYF. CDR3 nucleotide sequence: TGTGCCAGCAGCTTAGGTGGGAAGGAGGCAGAGACCCAGTACTTC.

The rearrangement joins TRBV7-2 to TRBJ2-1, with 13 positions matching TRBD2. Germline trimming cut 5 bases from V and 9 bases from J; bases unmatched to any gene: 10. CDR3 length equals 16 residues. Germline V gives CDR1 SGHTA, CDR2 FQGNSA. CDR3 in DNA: TGTGCCAGCAGCCGCGGACTAGCGGGGGAGCCCCGTGAGCAGTTCTTC. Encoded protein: CASSRGLAGEPREQFF.

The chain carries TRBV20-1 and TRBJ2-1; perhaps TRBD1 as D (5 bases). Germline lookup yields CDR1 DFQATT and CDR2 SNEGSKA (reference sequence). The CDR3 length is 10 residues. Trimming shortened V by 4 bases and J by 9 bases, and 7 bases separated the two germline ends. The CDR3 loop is CSAIRGEQFF. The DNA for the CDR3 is TGCAGTGCTATAAGGGGTGAGCAGTTCTTC.

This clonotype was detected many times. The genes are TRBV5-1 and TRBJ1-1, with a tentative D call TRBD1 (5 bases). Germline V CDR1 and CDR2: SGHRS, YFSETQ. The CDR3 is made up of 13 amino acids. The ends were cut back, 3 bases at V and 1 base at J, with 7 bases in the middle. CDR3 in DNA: TGCGCCAGCAGCTGGGGCTCGAACACTGAAGCTTTCTTT. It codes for CASSWGSNTEAFF.

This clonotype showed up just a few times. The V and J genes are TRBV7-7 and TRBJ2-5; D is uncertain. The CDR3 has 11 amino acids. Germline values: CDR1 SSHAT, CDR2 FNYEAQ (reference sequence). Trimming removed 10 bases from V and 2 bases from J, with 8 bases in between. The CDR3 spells CAILVQETQYF. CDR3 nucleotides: TGTGCCATTCTAGTACAAGAGACCCAGTACTTC.